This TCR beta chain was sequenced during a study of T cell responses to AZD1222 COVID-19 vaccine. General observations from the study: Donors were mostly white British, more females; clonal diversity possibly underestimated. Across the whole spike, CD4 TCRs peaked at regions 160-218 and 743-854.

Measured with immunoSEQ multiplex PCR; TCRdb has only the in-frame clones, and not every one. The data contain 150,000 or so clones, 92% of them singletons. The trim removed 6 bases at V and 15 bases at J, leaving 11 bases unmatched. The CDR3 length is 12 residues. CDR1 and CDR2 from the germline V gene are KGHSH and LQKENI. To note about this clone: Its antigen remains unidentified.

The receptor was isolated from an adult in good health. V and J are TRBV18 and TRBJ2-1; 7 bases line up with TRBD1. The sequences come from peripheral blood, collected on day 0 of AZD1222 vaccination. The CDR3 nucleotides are TGTGCCAGCTCGCCAGACAGGGTAGATGTGTTCTTC. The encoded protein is CASSPDRVDVFF.